These T cell receptor beta chains were read from a single sample in a study of blood T cell repertoires in COVID-19. Clones were sequenced by immunoSEQ multiplex PCR, and TCRdb holds only the in-frame ones, with some missing. This repertoire shows 120,000 or so clones, roughly 80% found once; its top ten account for roughly 5.5%. Sequencing used peripheral blood. Receptors were obtained from a man aged 55 to 69 with acute or convalescent COVID-19. Each CDR3 is given with its conserved first and last residue. D genes are given only for firm matches. Clone sizes are given selectively: once, few, many, or a class where the clone is expanded.

abundance	d_gene	v_gene	j_gene	CDR3nt	CDR3aa
.	.	TRBV2	TRBJ1-1	TGTGCCAGCAGTGAAGAACCGACAGGCCGTGAAGCTTTCTTT	CASSEEPTGREAFF
few	.	TRBV7-3	TRBJ2-5	TGTGCCAGCAGTCAGGGGCCTGGGGAGACCCAGTACTTC	CASSQGPGETQYF
few	TRBD1	TRBV19	TRBJ1-5	TGTGCCAGTAGTGCCGTCCTGACAGGGCGCAATCAGCCCCAGCATTTT	CASSAVLTGRNQPQHF
.	TRBD2	TRBV7-3	TRBJ2-2	TGTGCCAGCAGCCTGGGACTAGCAGAGACGGGGGAGCTGTTTTTT	CASSLGLAETGELFF
.	.	TRBV9	TRBJ2-3	TGTGCCAGCAGTGAGACAGATACGCAGTATTTT	CASSETDTQYF
.	TRBD1	TRBV5-1	TRBJ2-5	TGCGCCAGCAACCCCAGGACAGGGCTCCAAGAGACCCAGTACTTC	CASNPRTGLQETQYF
.	.	TRBV6-5	TRBJ1-1	TGTGCCAGCAGTTACTTGGCCCCCCGGGGGACTGAAGCTTTCTTT	CASSYLAPRGTEAFF
.	.	TRBV5-1	TRBJ2-7	TGCGCCAGCAGCTTGGGTGGAGGCCTTACACGGAGCGAGCAGTACTTC	CASSLGGGLTRSEQYF
.	TRBD1	TRBV6-1	TRBJ1-2	TGTGCCAGCAGGGCCCGGGACAGCTATGGCTACACCTTC	CASRARDSYGYTF
.	.	TRBV30	TRBJ1-4	TGTGCCTGGGGGGGGAGAAGTAATGAAAAACTGTTTTTT	CAWGGRSNEKLFF